This T cell receptor beta chain originates from a study of OX40 agonist ivuxolimab in advanced cancers. Across the study: Ivuxolimab, an antibody acting as an agonist of OX40 (CD134), was used to treat patients. Dose-escalation subjects each had hepatocellular carcinoma, melanoma, renal cell or head and neck cancer. Study-wide findings and caveats: Researchers report that CD8+ T cells had, on average, more expanded clones than CD4+.

There are a few counts of this clone. Its antigen is as yet unknown. Sampling times: baseline, cycle 4 day 1, cycle 7 day 1. The repertoire was sequenced with immunoSEQ multiplex PCR; TCRdb's copy has only in-frame clones and lacks some. This table has around 70,000 clones, roughly four fifths appearing once. This CDR3 has 16 amino acids. The TCR sequence derives from an adult with an advanced solid tumor such as melanoma, head and neck, liver or kidney cancer. The sequenced sample was CD4+ or CD8+ T cells sorted from blood, obtained in a trial of the OX40 agonist ivuxolimab. The V call is TRBV21-1, the J call TRBJ2-2; TRBD1, the table's D call, lacks a check against the DNA. TRBV21-1 is described as a pseudogene. CDR3 bases: TGTGCCAGCACCATAGGGGACAGGGAAGCCACCGGGGAGCTGTTTTTT. Translation: CASTIGDREATGELFF.